The 8 T cell receptor beta chains below come from one sample, sequenced in a study of cytomegalovirus exposure and HLA in healthy donors. PCR amplification relied on 60 Vbeta primers (plus 13 Jbeta primers). Method: immunoSEQ multiplex PCR; TCRdb's copy keeps in-frame clones and lacks some. The sample records 150,000 to 170,000 clones, about 68% being singletons. Sequencing used PBMCs. The receptor set was obtained from a man younger than 40 in good health and CMV-seronegative.

This chain uses TRBV28 with TRBJ1-1; D possibly corresponds to TRBD1 (5 bases). Germline V gene data show CDR1 as MDHEN and CDR2 as SYDVKM. The CDR3 loop spans 13 amino acids. Trimming shortened V by 5 bases and J by 5 bases, and 12 bases separated the two germline ends. In DNA, the CDR3 is TGTGCCAGCAGTCCCGGACCAGGGACTGAAGCTTTCTTT. As protein: CASSPGPGTEAFF.

The chain joins TRBV7-9 to TRBJ2-3; 9 bases align to TRBD1. V dropped 5 bases and J dropped 4; count of bases not matched to a gene: 4. Germline V gives CDR1 SEHNR, CDR2 FQNEAQ (reference sequence). The CDR3 totals 14 residues. The CDR3 region has the DNA TGTGCCAGCAGCATACGGACAGGGGCAGATACGCAGTATTTT. As protein: CASSIRTGADTQYF.

V usage is TRBV7-2 and J usage is TRBJ2-7; 7 bases match TRBD1. The CDR3 contains 14 residues. V lost 6 bases, J lost 3 bases, and 8 bases stayed unmatched. The germline V gene encodes CDR1 SGHTA and CDR2 FQGNSA. The CDR3 nucleotides read TGTGCCAGCAGTTCGTCCAACAGGGGCTACGAGCAGTACTTC. It codes for CASSSSNRGYEQYF.

The CDR3 DNA reads TGTGCCAGTAGTATAGAACCAGGGAACACTGAAGCTTTCTTT. This gives the protein CASSIEPGNTEAFF. This chain connects TRBV19 to TRBJ1-1; D is undetermined. V lost 0 bases to trimming and J lost 1 base, with 6 bases between them. This CDR3 comprises 14 residues. In germline, CDR1 is LNHDA, CDR2 SQIVND (reference sequence).

The J gene is TRBJ2-2, the V gene TRBV30; 13 bases align to TRBD2. J lost 4 bases, V lost 1 base, and 0 bases had no gene match. In germline, CDR1 is GTSNPN, CDR2 SVGIG (reference sequence). The CDR3 length is 15 residues. CDR3 in amino acids: CAWSGTSGSTGELFF. The CDR3 bases are TGTGCCTGGAGTGGGACTAGCGGGAGCACCGGGGAGCTGTTTTTT.

The chain joins TRBV29-1 to TRBJ1-2; the match to TRBD1 covers 7 bases. Trimming took 4 bases from V and 5 from J; bases not matched to a gene: 7. The length of the CDR3 is 13 residues. The germline CDR1 and CDR2 sequences are SQVTM and ANQGSEA. CDR3 bases: TGCAGCGTTGGAGGCAGGGGGAGGTATGGCTACACCTTC. It yields the protein CSVGGRGRYGYTF.

The chain links TRBV10-3 to TRBJ2-7, with D unresolved. With 6 bases removed from V and 5 bases from J, the gap between germline ends came to 20 bases. CDR1 and CDR2 from the germline V gene are ENHRY and SYGVKD. The length of the CDR3 is 15 residues. The CDR3 DNA sequence: TGTGCCATCAGACCAGGTGGCACCAATTCGGACGAGCAGTACTTC. Translation: CAIRPGGTNSDEQYF.

This clone was observed a handful of times. V usage is TRBV5-4 and J usage is TRBJ2-1; D gene unclear. CDR1 and CDR2 from the germline V gene are SGHNT and YYREEE (reference sequence). The CDR3 loop spans 13 amino acids. With 0 bases removed from V and 6 bases from J, the gap between germline ends came to 7 bases. The CDR3 nucleotides are TGTGCCAGCAGCTTGGGACTGGCCAATGAGCAGTTCTTC. It encodes CASSLGLANEQFF.